This TCR beta chain was identified during a study of blood T cell repertoires in COVID-19. About this clone: Germline and junction disagree at one end, which may indicate a read error.

Germline V gene lookup returns CDR1 SGHRS and CDR2 YFSETQ. The CDR3 runs to 11 residues. Clones were read by immunoSEQ multiplex PCR, and TCRdb kept only the in-frame ones, dropping some. The sample has about 180,000 clones, roughly 88% seen once; the top ten hold roughly 9%. The sequence was collected from a woman aged 18-29 years who had recovered from COVID-19. This sequence joins TRBV5-1 and TRBJ2-7; D is unresolved. The sequenced sample consisted of PBMCs or T cells enriched from blood (not recorded which). CDR3 in DNA: TGCGCCAGCAGCTTTTCCTCCGAGCAGTACTTC. Residues: CASSFSSEQYF.